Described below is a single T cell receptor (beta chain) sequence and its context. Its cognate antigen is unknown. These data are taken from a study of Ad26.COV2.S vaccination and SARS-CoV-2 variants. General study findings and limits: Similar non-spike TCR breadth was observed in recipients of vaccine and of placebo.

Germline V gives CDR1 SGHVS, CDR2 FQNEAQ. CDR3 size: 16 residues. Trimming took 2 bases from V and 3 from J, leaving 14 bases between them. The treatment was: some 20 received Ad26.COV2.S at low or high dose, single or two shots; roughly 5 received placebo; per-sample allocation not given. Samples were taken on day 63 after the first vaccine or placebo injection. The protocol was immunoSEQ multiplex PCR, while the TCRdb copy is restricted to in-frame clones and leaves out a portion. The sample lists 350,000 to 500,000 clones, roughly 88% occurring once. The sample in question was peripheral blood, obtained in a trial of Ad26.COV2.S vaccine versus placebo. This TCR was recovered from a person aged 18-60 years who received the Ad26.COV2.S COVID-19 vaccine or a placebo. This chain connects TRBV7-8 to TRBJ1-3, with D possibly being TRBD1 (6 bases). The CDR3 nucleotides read TGTGCCAGCAGCTTACTCGAGGGGGAGTTTGGAAACACCATATATTTT. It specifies CASSLLEGEFGNTIYF.